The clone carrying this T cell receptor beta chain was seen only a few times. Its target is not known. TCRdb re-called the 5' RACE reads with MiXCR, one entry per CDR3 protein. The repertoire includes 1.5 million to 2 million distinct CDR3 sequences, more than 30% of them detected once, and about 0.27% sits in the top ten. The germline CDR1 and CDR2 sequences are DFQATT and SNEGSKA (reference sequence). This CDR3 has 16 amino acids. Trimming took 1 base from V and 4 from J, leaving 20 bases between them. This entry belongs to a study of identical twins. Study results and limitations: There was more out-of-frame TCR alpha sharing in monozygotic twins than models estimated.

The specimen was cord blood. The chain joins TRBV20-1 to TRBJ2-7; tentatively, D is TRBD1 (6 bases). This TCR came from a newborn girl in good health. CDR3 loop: CSARAVSGTLIYEQYF. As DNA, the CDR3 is TGCAGTGCTAGAGCCGTCTCCGGGACACTAATTTACGAGCAGTACTTC.